These T cell receptor beta chains were read from a single sample in a study of OX40 agonist ivuxolimab in advanced cancers. Produced via immunoSEQ multiplex PCR; TCRdb's table is partial and in-frame only. The sample records around 56,000 clones, around nine tenths being singletons. The starting material was CD4+ or CD8+ T cells sorted from blood, obtained in a trial of the OX40 agonist ivuxolimab. The source is an adult with an advanced solid tumor such as melanoma, head and neck, liver or kidney cancer. Each CDR3 is given with its conserved first and last residue. The order of the fields is clone size, J gene, V gene, CDR3 protein. Expanded clones get a size class; other rows say once, few or many, or leave the size out.

.,TRBJ2-2,TRBV20-1,CSARFGELFF
.,TRBJ2-7,TRBV28,CASSFFPGQEYEQYF
.,TRBJ2-7,TRBV19,CASSIQPDPANEQYF
.,TRBJ1-3,TRBV5-1,CASSLVGYGNTIYF
.,TRBJ2-2,TRBV2,CASRPTSGNTGELFF
.,TRBJ2-5,TRBV19,CASSIRQGYQETQYF
.,TRBJ1-4,TRBV5-1,CASSLESTNEKLFF
.,TRBJ1-2,TRBV30,CAWGQGANYGYTF
.,TRBJ1-3,TRBV6-6,CASSPHRGQFGNTIYF
few,TRBJ1-3,TRBV7-2,CASSPRVGDGNTIYF
.,TRBJ1-4,TRBV9,CASSVDDSLPEKLFF
.,TRBJ1-3,TRBV7-2,CASSLARLNSGNTIYF
.,TRBJ2-4,TRBV11-2,CASSLTTRGVPYF
.,TRBJ2-7,TRBV19,CASGRDRGSYEQYF
.,TRBJ2-7,TRBV13,CASSSLDSSYEQYF
.,TRBJ1-2,TRBV25-1,CASSGGPEGYTF
.,TRBJ2-1,TRBV7-9,CASSPRGSSYNEQFF
.,TRBJ2-1,TRBV18,CASSQLAEANEQFF
.,TRBJ2-7,TRBV7-9,CASSLLTGAPRYF
.,TRBJ2-2,TRBV6-4,CASSGTGLNTGELFF
.,TRBJ2-2,TRBV14,CASSQTHTGELFF
.,TRBJ2-1,TRBV11-3,CASSLDFESSLFF
.,TRBJ2-7,TRBV5-1,CASSLATQTSYEQYF
.,TRBJ2-7,TRBV28,CASSLLPTYEQYF
.,TRBJ2-1,TRBV9,CASSPRGTSGASSYNEQFF
.,TRBJ1-1,TRBV7-9,CASSSGHLVSNTEAFF
.,TRBJ2-1,TRBV7-9,CASSPTAGAYNEQFF
once,TRBJ2-7,TRBV28,CASSFFLGLAGDNYEQYF
.,TRBJ2-5,TRBV4-1,CASSQEDLRAGVQETQYF
.,TRBJ1-1,TRBV7-9,CASSFGAGVGAFF
.,TRBJ2-2,TRBV11-3,CASSANSGASTGELFF
.,TRBJ2-7,TRBV27,CASSSTSGYEQYF
.,TRBJ2-2,TRBV7-9,CASSLEFRNTGELFF
.,TRBJ2-5,TRBV7-2,CASSQDRVSETQYF